These T cell receptor beta chains were read from a single sample in a study of human T cells and chemical hapten exposure. TCRdb re-derived calls from the RACE reads in MiXCR, one entry per CDR3 protein. Of 280,000 or so distinct CDR3 sequences in the sample, approximately 8% were seen once. The sample was whole blood, taken in connection with sensitization to the hapten diphenylcyclopropenone (DPC). Receptors originate from a man aged 18 to 30 with alopecia areata. Some clones in this sample may be carry-over from other donors' samples. CDR3s include the opening cysteine and the closing phenylalanine or tryptophan. D genes are given only for firm matches. The size field is filled for only some rows; it gives once, few, many or a size class.

j_gene: TRBJ2-3; d_gene: TRBD2; v_gene: TRBV2; len: 16; abundance: many; CDR3nt: TGTGCCAGCAGGGGTACTAGCGGGGGCCGCACAGATACGCAGTATTTT; CDR3aa: CASRGTSGGRTDTQYF
j_gene: TRBJ1-2; d_gene: .; v_gene: TRBV18; len: 13; abundance: .; CDR3nt: TGTGCCAGCTCACCAAGGGCCACACTTGGCTACACCTTC; CDR3aa: CASSPRATLGYTF
j_gene: TRBJ2-3; d_gene: .; v_gene: TRBV18; len: 13; abundance: .; CDR3nt: TGTGCCAGCTCGCTAACAGGGAGAGATACGCAGTATTTT; CDR3aa: CASSLTGRDTQYF
j_gene: TRBJ2-2; d_gene: .; v_gene: TRBV7-9; len: 15; abundance: few; CDR3nt: TGTGCCAGCAGCTTACTAGACGGTTACACCGGGGAGCTGTTTTTT; CDR3aa: CASSLLDGYTGELFF
j_gene: TRBJ1-5; d_gene: .; v_gene: TRBV12-3/TRBV12-4; len: 15; abundance: .; CDR3nt: TGTGCCAGCAGTTTAAGACAGAATAGCAATCAGCCCCAGCATTTT; CDR3aa: CASSLRQNSNQPQHF
j_gene: TRBJ1-1; d_gene: .; v_gene: TRBV7-9; len: 13; abundance: few; CDR3nt: TGTGCCAGCAGTTCAGGGGCGCAAACTGAAGCTTTCTTT; CDR3aa: CASSSGAQTEAFF
j_gene: TRBJ1-4; d_gene: .; v_gene: TRBV2; len: 14; abundance: once; CDR3nt: TGTGCCAGCAGTGAATTGCTGGCTAATGAAAAACTGTTTTTT; CDR3aa: CASSELLANEKLFF
j_gene: TRBJ1-4; d_gene: TRBD1; v_gene: TRBV20-1; len: 20; abundance: .; CDR3nt: TGCAGTGCTAGAGCTGGCGACCCGGGACAGGGTCGGCTCACTAATGAAAAACTGTTTTTT; CDR3aa: CSARAGDPGQGRLTNEKLFF
j_gene: TRBJ2-2; d_gene: .; v_gene: TRBV5-6; len: 16; abundance: few; CDR3nt: TGTGCCAGCAGCTGGTGGACAACCTCGAACACCGGGGAGCTGTTTTTT; CDR3aa: CASSWWTTSNTGELFF
j_gene: TRBJ1-2; d_gene: .; v_gene: TRBV7-2; len: 15; abundance: .; CDR3nt: TGTGCCAGCAGCGCACCACCCCTTTCGTGGTATGGCTACACCTTC; CDR3aa: CASSAPPLSWYGYTF